This T cell receptor (beta chain) was obtained from a study of blood T cell repertoires in COVID-19. Across the whole study: COVID-19 samples collected from the United States, Italy and Spain covered acute and convalescent phases. T cells, B-cell-depleted T cells, or PBMCs provided the cDNA or gDNA that served as material.

This CDR3 comprises 15 residues. Between the trimmed V and J ends, which lost 3 bases and 2 bases, there was a span of 12 bases. The germline V gene encodes CDR1 KGHDR and CDR2 SFDVKD. Authors' processing steps: Cell counts per sample came from amplifying reference gene primers. Assay used: immunoSEQ multiplex PCR; TCRdb lists only in-frame clones, some missing. For V, J and clone size, that table is used; D and trimming come from the DNA. The sample shows about 300,000 clones, over 75% of them seen only once. Sequenced: peripheral blood. The source is a human donor in a cohort sampled during active COVID-19. The chain has TRBV24-1 and TRBJ2-5; D remains ambiguous. CDR3 loop: CATSDTSARQETQYF. CDR3 sequence (DNA): TGTGCCACCAGTGATACCAGTGCCCGTCAAGAGACCCAGTACTTC.